The rows below give T cell receptor beta chains drawn from one sample of a study of T-cell reconstitution after alpha-beta-depleted transplantation in children. Each CDR3 protein gets one entry after TCRdb re-called the PCR reads with MiXCR. The sample includes around 680,000 distinct CDR3 sequences, 16% of them seen just once. The source material was PBMCs from the stem cell graft donor, sampled from the stem cell graft. The source is a human donor who donated a stem cell graft to a child with acute myeloid leukemia. The CDR3 runs from the conserved cysteine through the conserved F or W. The D gene is left open where the match is weak. Size is omitted from some rows. Given values are once, few, many or a class for expanded clones.

clone size	V gene	D gene	J gene	CDR3 protein	CDR3 DNA
few	TRBV7-2	NA	TRBJ1-5	CASSLGTINQPQHF	TGTGCCAGCAGCTTAGGGACAATCAATCAGCCCCAGCATTTT
NA	TRBV7-2	NA	TRBJ2-2	CASSPTALQGRGGELFF	TGTGCCAGCAGCCCGACGGCCCTACAGGGGAGGGGCGGGGAGCTGTTTTTT
NA	TRBV6-5	NA	TRBJ2-1	CASSYSGVGGLNEQFF	TGTGCCAGCAGTTACTCTGGGGTTGGGGGGTTGAATGAGCAGTTCTTC
many	TRBV20-1	NA	TRBJ2-5	CSARDSGGTQYF	TGCAGTGCTAGAGATAGCGGAGGGACCCAGTACTTC
many	TRBV12-3/TRBV12-4	NA	TRBJ1-5	CASTRNQPQHF	TGTGCCAGCACCCGCAATCAGCCCCAGCATTTT
few	TRBV20-1	NA	TRBJ1-6	CSARDSGSNSPLHF	TGCAGTGCTAGAGATTCGGGCAGCAATTCACCCCTCCACTTT
few	TRBV9	NA	TRBJ2-2	CASSGGDPVDGELFF	TGTGCCAGCAGCGGGGGGGACCCAGTGGACGGGGAGCTGTTTTTT
many	TRBV20-1	TRBD2	TRBJ2-1	CSARERAGDIYNEQFF	TGCAGTGCTAGAGAGAGGGCGGGGGATATCTACAATGAGCAGTTCTTC
many	TRBV7-2	NA	TRBJ2-5	CASSPSWGGETQYF	TGTGCCAGCAGCCCGTCATGGGGAGGAGAGACCCAGTACTTC
NA	TRBV6-2/TRBV6-3	NA	TRBJ2-2	CASSSMQVTGELFF	TGTGCCAGCAGTTCTATGCAGGTCACCGGGGAGCTGTTTTTT
many	TRBV15	NA	TRBJ1-2	CATSREADSNYGYTF	TGTGCCACCAGCAGAGAGGCGGATTCTAACTATGGCTACACCTTC
NA	TRBV12-3/TRBV12-4	NA	TRBJ1-6	CASSLRKGHNSPLHF	TGTGCCAGCAGTCTCCGAAAGGGCCATAATTCACCCCTCCACTTT
NA	TRBV5-1	TRBD1	TRBJ2-7	CASINGQGGREQYF	TGCGCCAGCATCAATGGACAGGGGGGGCGCGAGCAGTACTTC
few	TRBV7-2	NA	TRBJ2-5	CASSLEAVETQYF	TGTGCCAGCAGCTTAGAAGCAGTTGAGACCCAGTACTTC
many	TRBV20-1	TRBD2	TRBJ2-5	CSANYLSGGAETQYF	TGCAGTGCTAACTACCTTAGCGGGGGGGCAGAGACCCAGTACTTC
many	TRBV20-1	TRBD2	TRBJ2-7	CSARTGLAREQYF	TGCAGTGCTAGAACCGGACTAGCGCGCGAGCAGTACTTC
few	TRBV12-3/TRBV12-4	NA	TRBJ2-1	CASRGDPRSYNEQFF	TGTGCCAGCAGGGGAGACCCGCGCTCCTACAATGAGCAGTTCTTC
NA	TRBV24-1	NA	TRBJ2-5	CATMGGYIETQYF	TGTGCCACCATGGGCGGGTACATCGAGACCCAGTACTTC
few	TRBV6-1	NA	TRBJ1-1	CASSWGSLHTEAFF	TGTGCCAGCTCCTGGGGGTCACTTCACACTGAAGCTTTCTTT
many	TRBV20-1	TRBD2	TRBJ2-7	CSVGLELGYEQYF	TGCAGTGTTGGACTAGAACTCGGATACGAGCAGTACTTC
many	TRBV20-1	NA	TRBJ1-6	CSAQQEGDSPLHF	TGCAGTGCGCAGCAAGAGGGGGATTCACCCCTCCACTTT
many	TRBV12-3/TRBV12-4	NA	TRBJ1-2	CASSFGEGGYTF	TGTGCCAGCAGTTTCGGCGAAGGTGGCTACACCTTC
many	TRBV27	NA	TRBJ2-7	CASRIGTALTYEQYF	TGTGCCAGCAGGATCGGGACGGCTTTAACCTACGAGCAGTACTTC
few	TRBV27	NA	TRBJ2-3	CASSFQGGLSSADTQYF	TGTGCCAGCAGTTTTCAGGGGGGCCTATCTTCCGCAGATACGCAGTATTTT
many	TRBV20-1	TRBD1	TRBJ2-1	CSAVRDRGNEQFF	TGCAGTGCTGTCCGGGACAGGGGTAATGAGCAGTTCTTC
few	TRBV20-1	NA	TRBJ1-2	CSDVRSYGYTF	TGCAGTGACGTGAGGAGCTATGGCTACACCTTC
many	TRBV5-1	NA	TRBJ1-4	CASSPGSTNEKLFF	TGCGCCAGCAGCCCAGGGTCCACTAATGAAAAACTGTTTTTT
many	TRBV20-1	TRBD1	TRBJ1-1	CSATDRGRGTEAFF	TGCAGTGCAACGGACAGGGGGCGGGGTACTGAAGCTTTCTTT
NA	TRBV24-1	NA	TRBJ2-5	CATSDFHETQYF	TGTGCCACCAGTGATTTCCACGAGACCCAGTACTTC
few	TRBV7-9	NA	TRBJ2-1	CASSSRSGSSYNEQFF	TGTGCCAGCAGCTCGCGCTCGGGGAGCTCCTACAATGAGCAGTTCTTC
many	TRBV6-1	NA	TRBJ1-2	CASREGGGGRHGYTF	TGTGCCAGCAGAGAAGGAGGTGGGGGACGCCATGGCTACACCTTC
NA	TRBV5-1	NA	TRBJ2-3	CASSLEGTSSTDTQYF	TGCGCCAGCAGCTTGGAAGGCACTTCTAGCACAGATACGCAGTATTTT
few	TRBV9	TRBD1	TRBJ1-2	CASSVSGTVYGYTF	TGTGCCAGCAGCGTCTCCGGGACAGTCTATGGCTACACCTTC